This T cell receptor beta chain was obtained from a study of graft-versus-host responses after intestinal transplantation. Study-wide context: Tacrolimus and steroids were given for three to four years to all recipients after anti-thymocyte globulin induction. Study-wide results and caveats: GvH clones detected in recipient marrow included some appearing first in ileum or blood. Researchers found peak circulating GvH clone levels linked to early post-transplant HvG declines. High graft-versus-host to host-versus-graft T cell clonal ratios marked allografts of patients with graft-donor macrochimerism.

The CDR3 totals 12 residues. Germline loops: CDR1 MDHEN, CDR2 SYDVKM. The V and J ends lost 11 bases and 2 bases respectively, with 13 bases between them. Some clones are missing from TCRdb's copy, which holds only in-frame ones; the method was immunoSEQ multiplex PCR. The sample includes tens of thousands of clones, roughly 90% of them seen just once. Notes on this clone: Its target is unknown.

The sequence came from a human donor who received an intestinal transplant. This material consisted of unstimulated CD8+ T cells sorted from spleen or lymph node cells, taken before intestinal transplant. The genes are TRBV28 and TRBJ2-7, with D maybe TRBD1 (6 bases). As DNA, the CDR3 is TGTGCCTCCCAGACAGGACCCTACGAGCAGTACTTC. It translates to CASQTGPYEQYF.